The text below deals with one TCR beta chain. This clonotype came up a few times. Its binding antigen is unknown. Mismatch with germline at one junction end may stem from a read error. The CDR3 runs 15 amino acids, cysteine and phenylalanine included. Of all the DNA, just the CDR3 is kept, 45 bases in frame from base 1. CDR1 and CDR2 (DFQATT, SNEGSKA) derive from the germline V gene (reference sequence). TCR beta VDJ combination and CDR3 sequence profiling used genomic DNA as the template. An Illumina HiSeq 2000 was used for TCR repertoire sequencing. Per the original workflow: TRBV/TRBJ rearrangement plots, CDR3 size and DJ length profiles, and Simpson's diversity index were used to assess repertoires. The most abundant DNA sequence in the deep sequencing data was taken as the immunodominant clone. CDR3 amino acid sequences were checked for sharing between subjects and were compared against published repertoires and the VDJdb database. TCRdb reprocessing: public reads trimmed at Q25 with fastp, clones called with MiXCR, in-frame beta chains kept. Every distinct CDR3 protein forms one entry, paired with its most common genes and DNA. The V and J calls shown here were made by TCRdb, not taken from the authors' results. In all, the sample holds 180,000 or so distinct CDR3 sequences, and roughly half of those were seen once. Approximately 2.9% of the sample is held by the ten biggest clonotypes.

The data were obtained in a study of CD8+CD57+ T cells in acquired aplastic anemia listed by TCRdb under 2018. Regarding the study in general: Extracted DNA from sorted CD4+ and CD8+ cells averaged 3.2 ug, ranging from about 0.18 to 27.4 ug. An average of approximately 10 million reads for CD4+ cells and 11 million or so reads for CD8+ cells was obtained from healthy donor samples.

Summary of the overall study and its limitations: Between patients and healthy controls, no significant difference in CD8+ Simpson's diversity was found (P=0.060). Approximately 27 CD8+ CDR3 sequences were found in both patients and controls but appeared to be highly expressed in patients and within the immunodominant clones of the patients.

In this study, sorted CD4+ and CD8+ T cells from the blood of healthy subjects and of severe aplastic anemia patients had their TCR repertoires deep-sequenced. Ficoll-Paque density gradient centrifugation was used to isolate peripheral blood mononuclear cells. Before DNA extraction, CD4+ and CD8+ T cells were sorted by FACS or by magnetic beads. The sequenced sample consisted of sorted CD4+, CD8+, or CD8+CD57+ T cells (not recorded which) from PBMCs. In this chain, TRBV20-1 is recombined with TRBJ1-6, with no D gene named confidently. The origin of this receptor is a human donor in good health. The DNA reads TGCAGTGCTAGAGATCGGCAGGTCGGCGGTTCAACCCTCCACTTT. Its product reads: CSARDRQVGGSTLHF.